This T cell receptor beta chain was profiled in a study of regulatory T cells in long-lasting Graves disease. Trimming pared 1 base from V and 5 bases from J, leaving 21 bases between. From germline, CDR1 is MGHDK and CDR2 SYGVNS. The CDR3 has 18 residues. The time point was: newly diagnosed GD, antithyroid drugs for less than 3 months. TCR sequences were obtained from RNA taken from PBMCs. This clonotype was counted many times. Construction of the TCR beta libraries employed iRepertoire HTBI primers in conjunction with Arm-PCR of CDR3 regions. TCRdb ran MiXCR on the multiplex PCR reads and lists one entry per CDR3 protein. The sample includes hundreds of thousands of distinct CDR3 sequences, around 16% of them seen just once. The sample also formed part of further work on T cells in Graves' hyperthyroidism and ophthalmopathy.

This sequence joins TRBV25-1 and TRBJ2-1, with D perhaps being TRBD1 or TRBD2 (6 bases each). This sequence was found in a woman aged 40 to 49 with Graves disease. This specimen consisted of peripheral blood mononuclear cells (PBMCs), obtained at new diagnosis, from a patient treated with antithyroid drugs. This CDR3 is CASSESGIGQGRNNEQFF. The CDR3 DNA is TGTGCCAGCAGTGAATCTGGAATAGGGCAGGGGAGGAACAATGAGCAGTTCTTC.